The present entry profiles one TCR beta chain with its context. The antigen remains undetermined. This sample is part of a study of multiple sclerosis patients with progressive multifocal leukoencephalopathy. Repertoires were generated with immunoSEQ multiplex PCR, while TCRdb's copy carries only in-frame clones and drops some. The table records tens of thousands of clones, about nine tenths of them present only once. Study outcomes and limitations: It is unclear whether the findings reflect JC virus infection or general immunocompromise. In most PML patients, TRB repertoires appeared less diverse by entropy.

Described time point: before natalizumab initiation. Germline V CDR1 and CDR2: MNHNS, SASEGT. Trimming removed 8 bases from V and 8 bases from J, with 15 bases in between. The CDR3 consists of 13 residues. The source is a human donor with multiple sclerosis. The gene calls are TRBV6-1 and TRBJ1-4, with D possibly TRBD1 on 6 matching bases. Sequences were obtained from PBMCs. This chain's CDR3 is CASQGFATEKLFF. CDR3 nucleotides: TGTGCCAGCCAGGGGTTTGCGACAGAAAAACTGTTTTTT.